The rows below give T cell receptor beta chains drawn from one sample of a study of cytomegalovirus exposure and HLA in healthy donors. Profiled with immunoSEQ multiplex PCR; TCRdb holds only in-frame clones, not every one. Here the sample spans about 94,000 clones, approximately 77% being singletons. Material: PBMCs. These receptor sequences come from a human donor in good health. Both conserved end residues are part of each CDR3. The D gene is left open where the match is weak. Some rows mark clone size as missing; the rest say once, few, many or name a class of expanded clone.

clone size	V gene	D gene	J gene	CDR3 DNA	CDR3 protein
NA	TRBV5-1	TRBD1	TRBJ2-7	TGCGCCAGCAGCTTGCAGGGGGAAGTCGGTTACGAGCAGTACTTC	CASSLQGEVGYEQYF
NA	TRBV7-9	NA	TRBJ1-4	TGTGCCAGCAGCAAGGGGGAGACAACTAATGAAAAACTGTTTTTT	CASSKGETTNEKLFF
NA	TRBV5-1	NA	TRBJ1-2	TGCGCCAGCAGCCCGGGACACGGCTATGGCTACACCTTC	CASSPGHGYGYTF
NA	TRBV5-6	NA	TRBJ2-1	TGTGCCAGCAGCTCCTCTCCCCCCACAGGCCGAATCGTCTTC	CASSSSPPTGRIVF
NA	TRBV7-9	NA	TRBJ2-3	TGTGCCAGCAGCTTGACTAGGGCGCAGTCGGATACGCAGTATTTT	CASSLTRAQSDTQYF
NA	TRBV7-2	NA	TRBJ2-2	TGTGCCAGCAGCTCACCTATTTGGACCGGGGAGCTGTTTTTT	CASSSPIWTGELFF
NA	TRBV12-5	NA	TRBJ1-4	TGTGCTAGTGGTTTGCCTGACAGGGAAAAACTGTTTTTT	CASGLPDREKLFF
NA	TRBV19	NA	TRBJ2-1	TGTGCCAGTAGGCAGGGATACTACAATGAGCAGTTCTTC	CASRQGYYNEQFF
few	TRBV2	TRBD2	TRBJ2-1	TGTGCCAGCAGTTTTACCACTAGCGGGAGGGCGGCTGAGCAGTTCTTC	CASSFTTSGRAAEQFF
NA	TRBV7-9	NA	TRBJ2-7	TGTGCCAGCAGCCCTCGTGGAGCGGTCTCCTACGAGCAGTACTTC	CASSPRGAVSYEQYF